Described below is a single T cell receptor beta chain sequence and its context. No antigen is known for it. There are no base qualities to consult, and no much larger clone falls within one base. Bulk bone marrow was analyzed, and T-cell subsets were not sorted. Immunosequencing of the TCR beta CDR3 regions was performed on bone marrow from approximately eleven myelodysplastic syndrome patients before and after hypomethylating agent therapy. To track the repertoire longitudinally, every patient provided one baseline bone marrow along with two to three bone marrows taken at different post-treatment timepoints. Genomic DNA was extracted from whole bone marrow, and quality was checked by TapeStation, NanoDrop OneC and PicoGreen assays. The data stem from a study of hypomethylating agent response in myelodysplastic syndrome (dated by TCRdb to the early 2020s). At the level of the whole study: Patients were treated with the hypomethylating agents azacitidine (8 of 11) or decitabine (3 of 11). Among the myelodysplastic syndrome patients in the cohort, eight or nine were male and 2 were female. On average the patients were 72.2 +/- 6.3 years old, and a diploid cytogenetic profile was seen most often. TET2 was the most frequent mutation, present in about 45% of the 11 patients. Roughly 5 patients did not respond, whereas six or seven responded with either complete response or hematologic improvement. Response was defined as complete response or hematologic improvement, and any patient who met neither criterion was considered a non-responder. General findings and caveats noted by the study authors: Responders more often showed novel clonotypes emerging, while non-responders displayed more contracted clonotypes after treatment. Because the healthy control donors and the MDS patients were not matched by age, the comparison between MDS and healthy samples could have been affected. No significant change in richness, rarefaction diversity or clonality was detected after hypomethylating agent treatment, either across all patients or within response groups. Possible recognition of novel MDS antigens by the shared GLIPH2 clusters was not confirmed, and experimental validation of that possible recognition is needed. Only approximately ten patients were analyzed, so the cohort was small.

Per the germline V gene (reference sequence), PRHDT is the CDR1 and FYEKMQ is the CDR2. The V end loses 5 bases and the J end loses 4 bases, and a stretch of 20 bases separates them. There are 16 amino acids in the CDR3, from cysteine to phenylalanine inclusive. Only the CDR3 part of the read is kept: 48 bases, read in frame from the first base. The receptor library was made with the immunoSEQ multiplex PCR assay. Each sample was run at survey resolution as two replicates of around 200 ng apiece, for a total of around 400 ng of DNA. Using multiplex PCR primers aimed at V and J genes, the hsTCRB kit picked up rearranged TCRB sequences in genomic DNA. The first PCR used the QIAGEN Multiplex PCR Kit for about 31 cycles to amplify the CDR3 region. A second PCR of about 8 cycles attached sample barcodes and Illumina adapters to each replicate. Quantification of the pooled libraries was done with a QuantStudio 6 and the KAPA library quantification kit. Approximately 16 pM of pooled libraries was sequenced on an Illumina MiSeq using 156-cycle single-end reads and a 15-cycle index read. Concerning the study's data processing: VDJdb annotation flagged 1.5% to 2% of 150,000 to 200,000 unique clonotypes as previously reported viral-epitope-specific. The immunoSEQ Data Assistant and immunoSEQ Analyzer turned the raw reads into TCRB repertoires that were normalized and annotated. Clonotype analysis used the immunarch R package version 0.6.5 and BioAnalyzer. Richness was estimated after downsampling every repertoire to the clone count of the smallest repertoire. Clonotypes were classified as expanded, contracted or novel by Fisher's exact tests, with novel defined as zero frequency before treatment. Significantly changed CDR3 beta sequences were clustered with GLIPH2 at simulation_depth=1000 and kmer_min_depth=3, and CDR3s shorter than five residues were left out. TCRdb's version of the immuneACCESS table is confined to in-frame rearrangements and falls short of the full clone set. An unresolved V gene accounts for under half of the shortfall where checked; the remainder is of unknown origin. V, J and clone size derive from that table, while D and trimming were established from the DNA sequence. This sample comprises some 10,000 clones, nearly 85% of them detected only once. The ten biggest clones cover approximately 4% of the sample.

This receptor was taken from a human donor with myelodysplastic syndrome. The sample consisted of bone marrow, taken before or after starting hypomethylating agent treatment for myelodysplastic syndrome (not recorded which). Here the chain combines TRBV13 and TRBJ1-2; TRBD1 is possibly the D segment (5 matching bases). The nucleotides read TGTGCCAGCAGCCCGGAGCGGGACCGCTCCCGCTATGGCTACACCTTC. This translates into CASSPERDRSRYGYTF.